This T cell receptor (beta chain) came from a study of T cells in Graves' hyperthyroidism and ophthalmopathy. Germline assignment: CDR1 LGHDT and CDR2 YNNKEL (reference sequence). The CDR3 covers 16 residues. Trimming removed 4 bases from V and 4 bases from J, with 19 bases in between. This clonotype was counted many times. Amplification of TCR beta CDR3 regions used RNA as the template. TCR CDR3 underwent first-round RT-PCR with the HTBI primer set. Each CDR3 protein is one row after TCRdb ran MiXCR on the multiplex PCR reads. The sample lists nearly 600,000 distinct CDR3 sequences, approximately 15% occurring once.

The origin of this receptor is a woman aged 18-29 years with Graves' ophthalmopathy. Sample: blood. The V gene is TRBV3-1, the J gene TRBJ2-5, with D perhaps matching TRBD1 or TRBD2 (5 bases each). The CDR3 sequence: CASSPYGGSGAETQYF. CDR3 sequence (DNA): TGTGCCAGCAGCCCCTATGGCGGTTCCGGGGCAGAGACCCAGTACTTC.